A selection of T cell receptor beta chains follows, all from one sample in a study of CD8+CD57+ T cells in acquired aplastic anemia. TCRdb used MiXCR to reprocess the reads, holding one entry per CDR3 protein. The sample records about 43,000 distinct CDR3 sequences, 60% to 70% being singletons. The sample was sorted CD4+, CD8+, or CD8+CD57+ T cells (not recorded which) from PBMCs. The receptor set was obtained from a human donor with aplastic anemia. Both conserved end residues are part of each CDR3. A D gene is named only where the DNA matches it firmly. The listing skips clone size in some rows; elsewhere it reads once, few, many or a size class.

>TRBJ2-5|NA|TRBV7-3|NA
CASGSPETQYF
TGTGCCAGCGGCTCACCAGAGACCCAGTACTTC
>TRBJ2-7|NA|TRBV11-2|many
CASGGGGSYEQYF
TGTGCCAGCGGAGGGGGGGGATCCTACGAGCAGTACTTC
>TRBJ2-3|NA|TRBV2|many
CASAVSTDTQYF
TGTGCCAGCGCTGTCTCCACAGATACGCAGTATTTT
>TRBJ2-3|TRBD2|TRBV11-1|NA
CASSLGTSGALRTDTQYF
TGTGCCAGCAGCCTCGGGACTAGCGGGGCTCTACGCACAGATACGCAGTATTTT
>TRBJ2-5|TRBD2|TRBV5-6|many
CASSLERGGEETQYF
TGTGCCAGCAGCTTGGAGCGGGGGGGCGAGGAGACCCAGTACTTC
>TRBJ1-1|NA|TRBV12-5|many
CASAHSTEAFF
TGTGCTAGTGCCCATTCCACTGAAGCTTTCTTT
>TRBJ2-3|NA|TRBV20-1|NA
CSARSSGFTDTQYF
TGCAGTGCTAGGTCCAGCGGTTTCACAGATACGCAGTATTTT
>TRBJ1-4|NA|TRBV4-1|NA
CASSQPHLGGGRDEKLFF
TGCGCCAGCAGCCAACCCCACTTAGGGGGGGGCAGGGATGAAAAACTGTTTTTT
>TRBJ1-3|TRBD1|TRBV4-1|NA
CASSQDKMGTGSSGNTIYF
TGCGCCAGCAGCCAAGATAAGATGGGGACAGGAAGCTCTGGAAACACCATATATTTT
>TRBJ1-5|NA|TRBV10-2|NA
CASQGTGSGQPQHF
TGCGCCAGCCAAGGGACGGGCTCGGGGCAGCCCCAGCATTTT